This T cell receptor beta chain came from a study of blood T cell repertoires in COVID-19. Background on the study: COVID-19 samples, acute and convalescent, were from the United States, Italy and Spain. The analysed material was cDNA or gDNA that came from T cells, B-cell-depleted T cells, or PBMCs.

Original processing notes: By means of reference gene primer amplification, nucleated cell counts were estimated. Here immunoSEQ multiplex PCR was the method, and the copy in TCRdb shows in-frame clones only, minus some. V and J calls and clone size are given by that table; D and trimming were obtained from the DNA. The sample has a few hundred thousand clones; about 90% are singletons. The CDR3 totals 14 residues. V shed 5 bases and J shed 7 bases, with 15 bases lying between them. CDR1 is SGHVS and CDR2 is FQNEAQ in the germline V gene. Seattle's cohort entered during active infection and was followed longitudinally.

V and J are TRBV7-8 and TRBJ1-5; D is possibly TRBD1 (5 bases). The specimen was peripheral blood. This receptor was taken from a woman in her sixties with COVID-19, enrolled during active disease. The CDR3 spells CASSPGLGAQPQHF. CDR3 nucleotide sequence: TGTGCCAGCAGCCCTGGTCTAGGGGCCCAGCCCCAGCATTTT. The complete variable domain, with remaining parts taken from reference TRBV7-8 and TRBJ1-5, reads GAGVSQSPRYKVAKRGQDVALRCDPISGHVSLFWYQQALGQGPEFLTYFQNEAQLDKSGLPSDRFFAERPEGSVSTLKIQRTQQEDSAVYLCASSPGLGAQPQHFGDGTRLSIL.